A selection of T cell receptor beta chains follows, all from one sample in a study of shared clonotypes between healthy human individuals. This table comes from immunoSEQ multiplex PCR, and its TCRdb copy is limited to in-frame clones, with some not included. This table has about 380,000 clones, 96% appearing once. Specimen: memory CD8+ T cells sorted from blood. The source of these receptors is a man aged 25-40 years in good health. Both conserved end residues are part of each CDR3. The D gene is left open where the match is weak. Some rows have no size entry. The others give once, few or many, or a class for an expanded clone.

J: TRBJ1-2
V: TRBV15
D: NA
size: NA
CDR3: CATRIESWYTF
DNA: TGTGCCACCAGGATCGAGTCGTGGTACACCTTC

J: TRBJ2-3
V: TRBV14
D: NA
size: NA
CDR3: CASSLTDTQYF
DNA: TGTGCCAGCAGCCTCACAGATACGCAGTATTTT

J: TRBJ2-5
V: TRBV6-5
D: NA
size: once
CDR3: CASSYGQLQETQYF
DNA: TGTGCCAGCAGTTACGGGCAGCTACAAGAGACCCAGTACTTC

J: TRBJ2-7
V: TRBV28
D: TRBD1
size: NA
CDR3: CASSGRDRSAYEQYF
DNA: TGTGCCAGCAGTGGCCGGGACAGGTCCGCTTACGAGCAGTACTTC

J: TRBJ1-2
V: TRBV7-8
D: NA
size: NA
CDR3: CASSQRFLYGYTF
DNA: TGTGCCAGCAGCCAACGGTTCCTCTATGGCTACACCTTC

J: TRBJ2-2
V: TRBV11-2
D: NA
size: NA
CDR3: CASSSWGGINTGELFF
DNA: TGTGCCAGCAGCTCTTGGGGCGGGATAAACACCGGGGAGCTGTTTTTT

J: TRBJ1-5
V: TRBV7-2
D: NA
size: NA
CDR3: CASSARGGNQPQHF
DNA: TGTGCCAGCAGCGCACGTGGGGGCAATCAGCCCCAGCATTTT

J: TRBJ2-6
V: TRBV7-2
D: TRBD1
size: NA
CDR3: CASSLTGTGSSGANVLTF
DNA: TGTGCCAGCAGCCTCACCGGGACAGGGTCCTCTGGGGCCAACGTCCTGACTTTC

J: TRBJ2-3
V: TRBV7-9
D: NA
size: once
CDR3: CASSLAGEHTQYF
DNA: TGTGCCAGCAGCTTAGCAGGGGAGCATACGCAGTATTTT

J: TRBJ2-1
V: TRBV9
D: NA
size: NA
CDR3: CASSGGALGNNEQFF
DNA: TGTGCCAGCAGCGGAGGGGCCCTGGGAAACAATGAGCAGTTCTTC

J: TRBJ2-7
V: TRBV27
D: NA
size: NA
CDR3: CASSLGLGDYEQYF
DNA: TGTGCCAGCAGTTTAGGGCTAGGGGACTACGAGCAGTACTTC

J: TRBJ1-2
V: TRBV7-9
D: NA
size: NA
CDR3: CASSFAPQGSYGYTF
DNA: TGTGCCAGCAGCTTCGCCCCACAGGGAAGCTATGGCTACACCTTC

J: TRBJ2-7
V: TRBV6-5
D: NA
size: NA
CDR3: CASRTLSTSYGEQYF
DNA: TGTGCCAGCAGGACCTTATCCACCAGTTACGGCGAGCAGTACTTC

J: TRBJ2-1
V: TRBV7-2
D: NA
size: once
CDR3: CASSLVGPAYNEQFF
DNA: TGTGCCAGCAGCTTAGTTGGGCCCGCCTACAATGAGCAGTTCTTC

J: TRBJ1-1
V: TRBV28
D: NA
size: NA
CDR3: CASHTPGINTEAFF
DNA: TGTGCCAGCCATACCCCAGGCATTAACACTGAAGCTTTCTTT

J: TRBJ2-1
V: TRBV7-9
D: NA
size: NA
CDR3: CASSPGKTSNEQFF
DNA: TGTGCCAGCAGCCCCGGGAAGACTAGCAATGAGCAGTTCTTC

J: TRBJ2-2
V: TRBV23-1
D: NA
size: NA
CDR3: CASSQSQIRSTNTGELFF
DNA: TGCGCCAGCAGTCAATCCCAAATTAGGTCAACGAACACCGGGGAGCTGTTTTTT

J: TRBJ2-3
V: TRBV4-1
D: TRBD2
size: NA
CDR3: CASSQGTSGSLDTQYF
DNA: TGCGCCAGCAGCCAAGGTACTAGCGGGAGTCTAGATACGCAGTATTTT

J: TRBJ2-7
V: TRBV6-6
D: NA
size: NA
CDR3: CASTRTVYEQYF
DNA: TGTGCCAGCACAAGGACGGTCTACGAGCAGTACTTC

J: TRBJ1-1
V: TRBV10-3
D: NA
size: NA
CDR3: CAISEVNGRNTEAFF
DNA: TGTGCCATCAGTGAGGTGAATGGGAGGAACACTGAAGCTTTCTTT

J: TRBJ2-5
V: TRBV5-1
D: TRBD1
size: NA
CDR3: CASSPRTGETQYF
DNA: TGCGCCAGCAGCCCGAGGACAGGAGAGACCCAGTACTTC

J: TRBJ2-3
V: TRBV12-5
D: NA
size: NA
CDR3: CASGLAAASGTDTQYF
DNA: TGTGCTAGTGGTTTGGCCGCGGCCAGCGGCACAGATACGCAGTATTTT

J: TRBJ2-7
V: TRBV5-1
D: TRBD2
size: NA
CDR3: CASSPSGSSYEQYF
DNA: TGCGCCAGCAGCCCTAGCGGGAGCTCCTACGAGCAGTACTTC

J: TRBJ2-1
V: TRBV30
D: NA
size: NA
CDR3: CAWSLASNEQFF
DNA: TGTGCCTGGAGTTTGGCATCCAATGAGCAGTTCTTC

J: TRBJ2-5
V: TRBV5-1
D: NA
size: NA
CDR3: CASSLVETQYF
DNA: TGCGCCAGCAGCTTGGTTGAGACCCAGTACTTC

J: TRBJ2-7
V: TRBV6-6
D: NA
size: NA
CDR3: CASRPTGHEQYF
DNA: TGTGCCAGCAGGCCCACAGGGCACGAGCAGTACTTC

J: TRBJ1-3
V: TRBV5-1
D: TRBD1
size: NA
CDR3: CASRKTGEAGNTIYF
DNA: TGCGCCAGCAGGAAGACAGGGGAGGCTGGAAACACCATATATTTT

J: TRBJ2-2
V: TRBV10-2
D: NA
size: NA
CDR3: CASTLGGDGTGELFF
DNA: TGCGCCAGCACACTAGGTGGAGATGGGACCGGGGAGCTGTTTTTT

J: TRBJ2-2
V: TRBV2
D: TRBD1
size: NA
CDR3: CASSVRQGAAGELFF
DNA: TGTGCCAGCAGTGTCAGACAGGGGGCGGCCGGGGAGCTGTTTTTT

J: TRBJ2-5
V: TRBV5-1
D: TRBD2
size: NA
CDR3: CASSLGLAGGQETQYF
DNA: TGCGCCAGCAGCTTGGGACTAGCGGGAGGGCAAGAGACCCAGTACTTC

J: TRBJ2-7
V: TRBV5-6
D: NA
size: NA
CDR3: CASSEAPSRYEQYF
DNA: TGTGCCAGCAGCGAGGCCCCCTCGCGTTACGAGCAGTACTTC

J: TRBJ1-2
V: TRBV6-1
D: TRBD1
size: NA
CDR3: CASSVTGGRGYTF
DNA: TGTGCCAGCAGTGTCACAGGGGGAAGGGGCTACACCTTC

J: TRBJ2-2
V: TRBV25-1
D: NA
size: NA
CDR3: CASSEFRGGELFF
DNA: TGTGCCAGCAGTGAATTTAGGGGTGGGGAGCTGTTTTTT

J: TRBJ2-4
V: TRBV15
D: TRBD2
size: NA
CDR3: CATTETSGLAKNIQYF
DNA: TGTGCCACCACCGAGACTAGCGGATTAGCCAAAAACATTCAGTACTTC

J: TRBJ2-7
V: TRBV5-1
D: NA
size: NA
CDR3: CASSLVAGPAYEQYF
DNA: TGCGCCAGCAGCTTGGTGGCAGGGCCAGCCTACGAGCAGTACTTC

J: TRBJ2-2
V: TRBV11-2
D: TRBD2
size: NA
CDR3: CASNGLAGGSGELFF
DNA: TGTGCCAGCAACGGACTAGCGGGAGGGTCCGGGGAGCTGTTTTTT

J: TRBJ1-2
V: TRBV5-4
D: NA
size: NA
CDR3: CASSLPKGSNYGYTF
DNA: TGTGCCAGCAGCCTACCCAAAGGAAGTAACTATGGCTACACCTTC

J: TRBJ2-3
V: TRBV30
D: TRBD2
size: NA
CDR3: CAWSALGLAGADTQYF
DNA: TGTGCCTGGAGTGCCTTGGGACTAGCGGGAGCAGATACGCAGTATTTT

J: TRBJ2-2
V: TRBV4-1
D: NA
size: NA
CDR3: CASSQGQDTGELFF
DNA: TGCGCCAGCAGCCAAGGACAGGACACCGGGGAGCTGTTTTTT

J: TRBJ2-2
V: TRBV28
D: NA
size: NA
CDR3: CASSFSPDRCSGELFF
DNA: TGTGCCAGCAGTTTTTCACCCGACAGGTGTTCCGGGGAGCTGTTTTTT